Described below is a single T cell receptor (beta chain) sequence and its context. What this receptor recognizes is not known. The junction departs from the called germline gene at one end, perhaps through a read error. From the cysteine through the phenylalanine, the CDR3 covers 8 amino acids. Here the CDR3 DNA is all that survives: 24 bases in frame from base 1. From a lookup of the germline V gene (reference sequence), CDR1 and CDR2 are MNHEY and SMNVEV. Collaborating institutions collected whole blood in K2EDTA tubes following their own protocols. For TCRbeta analysis, collaborators shipped samples as frozen whole blood, isolated PBMCs, or DNA extracted from either of those sample types. The immunoSEQ Assay, a bias-controlled multiplex PCR, was used to amplify TCRbeta CDR3 regions from genomic DNA. In the paper's pipeline: The number of nucleated cells in each sample was estimated from the amplification of reference gene primers within the assay. To quantify the absolute abundance of each unique TCRbeta CDR3 rearrangement, sequence reads were collapsed and filtered. For each sample, productive Simpson clonality was calculated as the square root of Simpson's diversity index over productive rearrangements. The table was pulled from immuneACCESS by TCRdb, which kept in-frame rearrangements only. Such tables lose some clones; where checked, under half of the loss comes from unresolved V genes, and the rest has no known cause. That table is the source of V, J and clone size, and D and trimming were worked out from the DNA. This sample lists about 250,000 clones; around 90% were detected once. The ten largest clones capture 1.2% to 1.5% of the sample.

The sample originates from a study of blood T cell repertoires in COVID-19 (dated by TCRdb to 2018 to 2020). At the level of the whole study: Samples from collaborators originated in the United States, Italy and Spain and spanned both the acute and convalescent phases of COVID-19. HLA class I and class II types, where available, came from metadata supplied by the sample provider rather than from assay-based typing. The sample metadata nearly always contained a de-identified subject ID, COVID-19 status, age in years and sex. The prospective study material was composed of cDNA or gDNA derived from T cells, B-cell-depleted T cells, or PBMCs. Samples were obtained from the ongoing ImmuneRACE study (first 160 participants) and from some 1,200 subjects provided by 6 global collaborators. A freely available public database, intended as a resource for researchers studying the immune response to SARS-CoV-2, is where the repertoires were released. Subjects who had been exposed to COVID-19, were actively infected with it, or had recovered from it provided the deeply sampled blood TCRbeta repertoires that made up the dataset.

Here is what the overall study found, with its caveats: The amount of clinical and demographic metadata varied by source and participant and was provided uncurated.

Specimen: peripheral blood. This receptor was identified in a man older than 75 with acute or convalescent COVID-19. The chain is made from TRBV27 and TRBJ2-1, and TRBD1 matches 9 of the central bases. The CDR3: CAQTGGVF. The DNA sequence is given as TGTGCCCAGACAGGGGGTGTCTTC.